What follows are 8 T cell receptor beta chains derived from one specimen sequenced in a study of radiotherapy plus CTLA-4 blockade in lung cancer. Here immunoSEQ multiplex PCR was the method, and the copy in TCRdb shows in-frame clones only, minus some. The repertoire consists of tens of thousands of clones, with more than 70% occurring once and the leading ten covering roughly 5%. Sequencing was performed on peripheral blood, taken from a patient treated with radiotherapy plus ipilimumab. The source of these receptors is a human donor with non-small cell lung cancer whose response to radiotherapy plus ipilimumab could not be evaluated.

V gene TRBV7-8 combines with J gene TRBJ2-1, with TRBD2 identical over 14 bases. This CDR3 is built from 19 residues. Germline trimming cut 0 bases from V and 7 bases from J; bases unmatched to any gene: 11. Germline values: CDR1 SGHVS, CDR2 FQNEAQ. This CDR3 reads CASSLAMRTSGGPWNEQFF. DNA for the CDR3: TGTGCCAGCAGCTTAGCGATGAGGACTAGCGGGGGGCCCTGGAATGAGCAGTTCTTC.

This clone was observed once. This rearrangement joins TRBV6-5 to TRBJ2-3; 10 bases fit TRBD1. This CDR3 spans 14 amino acids. Germline CDR1 and CDR2: MNHEY and SVGAGI. The V gene end was trimmed by 6 bases and the J gene end by 2 bases; junction bases not matched to a gene: 2. The CDR3 DNA sequence: TGTGCCAGCAGCGGGACAGGGGTCACAGATACGCAGTATTTT. This translates into CASSGTGVTDTQYF.

The sample holds one count of this clone. The chain recombines TRBV6-1 with TRBJ1-3; tentatively, D is TRBD1 (6 bases). In germline, CDR1 is MNHNS, CDR2 SASEGT. Trimming left V 7 bases short and J 3 bases short, with 16 bases between. This CDR3 has 15 residues. CDR3 residues: CASTTGHGDGNTIYF. CDR3 nucleotides: TGTGCCAGCACTACAGGGCATGGGGATGGAAACACCATATATTTT.

This clone is medium-sized in the sample. The J gene is TRBJ2-7, the V gene TRBV6-1; 10 bases fit TRBD2. The CDR3 has 15 residues. The junction had 0 bases not matched to a gene; V was cut back by 0 bases and J by 1 base. CDR1 is MNHNS and CDR2 is SASEGT in the germline V gene. Here the CDR3 reads CASSEATSGSYEQYF. The CDR3, as DNA: TGTGCCAGCAGTGAAGCGACTAGCGGGTCCTACGAGCAGTACTTC.

This clone was counted once. The chain recombines TRBV4-3 with TRBJ1-5, with a tentative D call TRBD1 (6 bases). CDR1 and CDR2 from the germline V gene are LGHNA and YSLEER. The CDR3 runs 16 residues. V lost 1 base and J 3 bases, leaving 13 bases between the germline ends. The CDR3 sequence: CASSQGDTFFNQPQHF. The CDR3 DNA reads as TGCGCCAGCAGCCAAGGGGACACCTTTTTCAATCAGCCCCAGCATTTT.

The chain joins TRBV6-1 to TRBJ1-4; no clear D. Germline CDR1 MNHNS, CDR2 SASEGT. The CDR3 is 15 residues long. Trimming cost V 6 bases and J 0 bases, with 11 bases left between them. This CDR3 reads CASRDSTTTNEKLFF. DNA of the CDR3: TGTGCCAGCAGGGATAGCACTACAACTAATGAAAAACTGTTTTTT.

The chain uses TRBV9 and TRBJ2-1, with 10 nucleotides matching TRBD2. After removal of 0 bases from V and 8 bases from J, the junction contained 8 bases not matched to a gene. Germline-derived CDR1 and CDR2 are SGDLS and YYNGEE. CDR3 size: 16 residues. The CDR3 DNA reads TGTGCCAGCAGCGTAGGTACACTAGCGGGGTTCGATGAGCAGTTCTTC. As protein: CASSVGTLAGFDEQFF.

CDR3 bases: TGTGCCAGCAGTAGGGGCGGGAGTAACACCGGGGAGCTGTTTTTT. Protein sequence: CASSRGGSNTGELFF. The chain is built from TRBV6-1 and TRBJ2-2; 7 bases map to TRBD2. This CDR3 is built from 15 residues. Germline CDR1 and CDR2: MNHNS and SASEGT. The V gene end was trimmed by 5 bases and the J gene end by 2 bases; junction bases not matched to a gene: 5.